Shown below are 2 T cell receptor beta chains from a single sample sequenced in a study of blood T cell repertoires in COVID-19. Some clones are missing from TCRdb's copy, which holds only in-frame ones; the method was immunoSEQ multiplex PCR. The sample records around 330,000 clones, around 86% being singletons. The sample was PBMCs or T cells enriched from blood (not recorded which). The receptor source for this set is a man in his sixties who had recovered from COVID-19.

The chain has TRBV12-3 or TRBV12-4 and TRBJ2-1; TRBD2 might be the D (5 bases). The CDR3 sequence is 11 residues long. Trimming stripped 2 bases from V and 10 bases from J, with 6 bases between. CDR3 sequence: CASSLTGEQFF. The CDR3 nucleotides read TGTGCCAGCAGTTTAACGGGGGAGCAGTTCTTC.

This clone was picked up one time. The chain joins TRBV2 to TRBJ2-1; 9 bases are a match to TRBD1. The CDR3 covers 15 residues. With 5 bases clipped from V and 1 base from J, the junction kept 3 bases outside the gene matches. Germline V lookup: CDR1 SNHLY, CDR2 FYNNEI. CDR3 protein: CASSLQGASYNEQFF. Written as DNA, the CDR3 is TGTGCCAGCAGTTTACAGGGGGCTTCCTACAATGAGCAGTTCTTC.